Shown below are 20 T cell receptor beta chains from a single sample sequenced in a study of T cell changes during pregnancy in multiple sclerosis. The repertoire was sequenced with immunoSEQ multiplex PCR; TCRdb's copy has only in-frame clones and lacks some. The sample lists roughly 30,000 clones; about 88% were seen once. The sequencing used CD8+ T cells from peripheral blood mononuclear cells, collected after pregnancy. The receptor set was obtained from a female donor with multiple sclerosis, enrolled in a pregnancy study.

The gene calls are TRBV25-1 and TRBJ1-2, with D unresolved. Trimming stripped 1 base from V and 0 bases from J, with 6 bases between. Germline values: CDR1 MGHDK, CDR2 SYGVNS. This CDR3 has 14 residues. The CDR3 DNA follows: TGTGCCAGCAGTGAATCGGCGGCTAACTATGGCTACACCTTC. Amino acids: CASSESAANYGYTF.

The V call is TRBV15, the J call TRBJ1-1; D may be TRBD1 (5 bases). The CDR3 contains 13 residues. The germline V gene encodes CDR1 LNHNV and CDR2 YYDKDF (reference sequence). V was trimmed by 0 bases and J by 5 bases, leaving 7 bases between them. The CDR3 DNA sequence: TGTGCCACCAGCAGAGAAGGGGTGACTGAAGCTTTCTTT. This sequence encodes CATSREGVTEAFF.

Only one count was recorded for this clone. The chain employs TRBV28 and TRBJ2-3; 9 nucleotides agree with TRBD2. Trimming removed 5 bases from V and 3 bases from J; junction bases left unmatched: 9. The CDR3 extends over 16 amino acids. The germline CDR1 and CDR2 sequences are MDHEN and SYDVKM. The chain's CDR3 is CASSLLSRGGTDTQYF. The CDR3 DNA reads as TGTGCCAGCAGTCTTCTGTCGCGGGGGGGAACAGATACGCAGTATTTT.

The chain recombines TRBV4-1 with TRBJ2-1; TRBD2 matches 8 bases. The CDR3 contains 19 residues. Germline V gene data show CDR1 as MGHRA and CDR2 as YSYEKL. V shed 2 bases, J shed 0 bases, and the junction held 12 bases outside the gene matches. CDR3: CASSQKTLSGTYSYNEQFF. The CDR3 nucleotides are TGCGCCAGCAGCCAAAAAACCCTTAGCGGGACCTACTCCTACAATGAGCAGTTCTTC.

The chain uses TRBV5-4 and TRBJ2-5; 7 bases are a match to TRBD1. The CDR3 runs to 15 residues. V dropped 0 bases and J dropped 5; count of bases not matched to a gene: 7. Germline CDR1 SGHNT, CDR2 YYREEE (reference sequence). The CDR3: CASSLDVGGLETQYF. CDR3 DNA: TGTGCCAGCAGCTTGGATGTAGGGGGCTTGGAGACCCAGTACTTC.

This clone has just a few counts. CDR3 bases: TGTGCCAGCAGCGGACTAGCGGGAGCGGCAGAGACCCAGTACTTC. Translating it yields CASSGLAGAAETQYF. The chain employs TRBV6-6 and TRBJ2-5; 13 bases fit TRBD2. V was clipped by 6 bases and J by 4 bases; unmatched bases: 5. The germline gives CDR1 MNHNY, CDR2 SVGAGI (reference sequence). CDR3 size: 15 residues.

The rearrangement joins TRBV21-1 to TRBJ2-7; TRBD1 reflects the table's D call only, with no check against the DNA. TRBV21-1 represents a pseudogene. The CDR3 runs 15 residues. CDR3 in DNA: TGTGCCAGCAGCAAACTCCAGGGGGCCAGCTACGAGCAGTACTTC. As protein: CASSKLQGASYEQYF.

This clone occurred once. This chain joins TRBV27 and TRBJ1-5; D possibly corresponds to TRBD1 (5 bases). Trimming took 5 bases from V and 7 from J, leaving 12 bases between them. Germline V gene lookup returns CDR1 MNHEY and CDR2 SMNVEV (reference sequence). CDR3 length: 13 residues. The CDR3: CASSPFQGQPQHF. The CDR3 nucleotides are TGTGCCAGCAGTCCATTTCAGGGACAGCCCCAGCATTTT.

As DNA, the CDR3 is TGTGCCAGCAGCGAGGGACTAGCGGCATACAATGAGCAGTTCTTC. Protein product: CASSEGLAAYNEQFF. The gene calls are TRBV7-9 and TRBJ2-1; TRBD2 matches 11 bases. The CDR3 has 15 amino acids. V trimming: 5 bases; J trimming: 4 bases; junction bases outside the gene matches: 4. CDR1 and CDR2 (germline): SEHNR, FQNEAQ (reference sequence).

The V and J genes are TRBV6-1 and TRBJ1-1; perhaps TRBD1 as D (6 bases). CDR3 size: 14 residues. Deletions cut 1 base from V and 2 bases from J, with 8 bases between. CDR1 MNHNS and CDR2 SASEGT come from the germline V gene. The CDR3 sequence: CASSEGQVNTEAFF. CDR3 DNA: TGTGCCAGCAGTGAAGGACAGGTTAACACTGAAGCTTTCTTT.

CDR3 nucleotide sequence: TGTGCCAGCAGCAGGGGGCGAGTAGCTGGCTACACCTTC. Protein sequence: CASSRGRVAGYTF. V usage is TRBV25-1 and J usage is TRBJ1-2; 8 bases match TRBD1. Germline CDR1 MGHDK, CDR2 SYGVNS. This CDR3 is built from 13 residues. Unmatched junction bases numbered 7, after V lost 6 bases and J lost 7 bases.

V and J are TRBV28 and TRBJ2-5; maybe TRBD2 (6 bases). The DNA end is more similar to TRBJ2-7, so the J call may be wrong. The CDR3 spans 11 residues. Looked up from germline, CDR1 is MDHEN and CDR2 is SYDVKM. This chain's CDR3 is CASFRGYEQYF. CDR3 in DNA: TGTGCCAGCTTCCGGGGGTACGAGCAGTACTTC.

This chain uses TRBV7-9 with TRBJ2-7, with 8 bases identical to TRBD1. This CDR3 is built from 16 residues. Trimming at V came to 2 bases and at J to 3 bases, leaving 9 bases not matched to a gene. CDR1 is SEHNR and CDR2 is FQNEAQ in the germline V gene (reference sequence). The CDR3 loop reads CASSLPWTGKDYEQYF. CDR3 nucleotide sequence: TGTGCCAGCAGCTTACCGTGGACAGGGAAGGACTACGAGCAGTACTTC.

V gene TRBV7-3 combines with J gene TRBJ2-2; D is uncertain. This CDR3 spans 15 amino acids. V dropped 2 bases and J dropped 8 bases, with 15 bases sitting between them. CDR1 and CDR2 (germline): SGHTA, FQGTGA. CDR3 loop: CASSLLRFPPGELFF. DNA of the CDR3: TGTGCCAGCAGCTTACTACGGTTTCCCCCGGGGGAGCTGTTTTTT.

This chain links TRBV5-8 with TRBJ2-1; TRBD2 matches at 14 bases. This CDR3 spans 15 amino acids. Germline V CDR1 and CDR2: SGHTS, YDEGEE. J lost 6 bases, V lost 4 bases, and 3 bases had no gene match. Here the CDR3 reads CASSPGTSGSNEQFF. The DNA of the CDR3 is TGTGCCAGCAGCCCCGGGACTAGCGGGAGCAATGAGCAGTTCTTC.

Here the CDR3 DNA reads TGTGCCAGCAGTGAACGGGCTAGCGGTTACATTTACGAGCAGTACTTC. It encodes CASSERASGYIYEQYF. The chain has TRBV6-1 and TRBJ2-7; TRBD2 matches 7 bases. Germline loops: CDR1 MNHNS, CDR2 SASEGT. This CDR3 has 16 amino acids. The J segment lost 4 bases and the V segment lost 2 bases, leaving 11 bases of the junction unmatched.

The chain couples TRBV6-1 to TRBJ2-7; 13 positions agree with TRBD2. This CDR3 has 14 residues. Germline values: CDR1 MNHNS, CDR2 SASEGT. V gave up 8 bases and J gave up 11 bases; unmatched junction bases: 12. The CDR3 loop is CASSKGLAGLLEYF. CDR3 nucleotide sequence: TGTGCCAGCTCAAAGGGACTAGCGGGATTACTCGAGTACTTC.

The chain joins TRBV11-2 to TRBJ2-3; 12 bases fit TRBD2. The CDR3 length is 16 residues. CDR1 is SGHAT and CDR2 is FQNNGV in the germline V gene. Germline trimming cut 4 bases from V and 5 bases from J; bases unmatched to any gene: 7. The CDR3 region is CASSSRTSGKGDTQYF. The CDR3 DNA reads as TGTGCCAGCAGCTCCCGGACTAGCGGGAAGGGAGATACGCAGTATTTT.

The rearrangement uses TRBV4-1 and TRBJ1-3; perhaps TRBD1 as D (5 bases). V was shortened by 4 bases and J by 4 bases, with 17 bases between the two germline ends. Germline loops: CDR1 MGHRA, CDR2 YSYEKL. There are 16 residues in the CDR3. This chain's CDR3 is CASSPGHYPGGNTIYF. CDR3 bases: TGCGCCAGCAGCCCCGGACACTATCCAGGAGGAAACACCATATATTTT.

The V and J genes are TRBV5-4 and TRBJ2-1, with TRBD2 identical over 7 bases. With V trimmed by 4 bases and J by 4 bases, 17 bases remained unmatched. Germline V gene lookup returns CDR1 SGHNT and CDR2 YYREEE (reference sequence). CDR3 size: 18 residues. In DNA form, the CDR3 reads TGTGCCAGCAGCCAAGATAGAATGTGGGACTACATATACAATGAGCAGTTCTTC. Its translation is CASSQDRMWDYIYNEQFF.